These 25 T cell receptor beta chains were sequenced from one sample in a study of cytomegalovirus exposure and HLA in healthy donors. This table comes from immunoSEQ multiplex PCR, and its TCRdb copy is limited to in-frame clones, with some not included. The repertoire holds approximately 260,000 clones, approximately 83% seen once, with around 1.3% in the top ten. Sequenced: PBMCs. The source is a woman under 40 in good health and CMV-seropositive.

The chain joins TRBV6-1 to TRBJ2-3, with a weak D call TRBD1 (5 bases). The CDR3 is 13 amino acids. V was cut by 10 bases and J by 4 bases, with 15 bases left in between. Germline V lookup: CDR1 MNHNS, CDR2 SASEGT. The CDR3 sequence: CAISGKGPDTQYF. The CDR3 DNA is TGTGCCATATCAGGGAAAGGGCCAGATACGCAGTATTTT.

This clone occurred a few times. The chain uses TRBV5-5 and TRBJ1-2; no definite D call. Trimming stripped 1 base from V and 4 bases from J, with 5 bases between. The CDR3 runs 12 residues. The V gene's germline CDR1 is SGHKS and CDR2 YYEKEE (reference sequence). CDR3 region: CASSLNSYGYTF. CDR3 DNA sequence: TGTGCCAGCAGCTTGAACAGCTATGGCTACACCTTC.

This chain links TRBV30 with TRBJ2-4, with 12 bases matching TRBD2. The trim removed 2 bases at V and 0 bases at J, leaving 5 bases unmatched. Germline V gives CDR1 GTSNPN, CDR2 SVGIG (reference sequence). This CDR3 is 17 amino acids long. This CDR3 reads CAWSSPGLAGAKNIQYF. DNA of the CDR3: TGTGCCTGGAGTTCCCCGGGACTAGCGGGAGCCAAAAACATTCAGTACTTC.

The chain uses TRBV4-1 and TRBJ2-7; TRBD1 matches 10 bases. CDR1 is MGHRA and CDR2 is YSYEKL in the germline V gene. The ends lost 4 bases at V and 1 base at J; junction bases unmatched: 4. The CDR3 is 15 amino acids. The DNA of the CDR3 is TGCGCCAGCAGCCGGGGGGACAGGGGATCCTACGAGCAGTACTTC. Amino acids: CASSRGDRGSYEQYF.

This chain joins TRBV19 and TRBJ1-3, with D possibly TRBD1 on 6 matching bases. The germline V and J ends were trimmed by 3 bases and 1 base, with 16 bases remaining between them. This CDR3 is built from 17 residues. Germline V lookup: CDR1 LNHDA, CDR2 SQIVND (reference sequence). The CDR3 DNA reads TGTGCCAGTAGTATCCAACCGACAGGTGTTTCTGGAAACACCATATATTTT. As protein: CASSIQPTGVSGNTIYF.

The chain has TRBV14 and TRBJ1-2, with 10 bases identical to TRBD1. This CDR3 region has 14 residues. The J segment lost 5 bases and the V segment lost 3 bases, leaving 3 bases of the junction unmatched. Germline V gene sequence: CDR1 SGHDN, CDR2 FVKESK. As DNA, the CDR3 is TGTGCCAGCAGCCAGGGACAGGGGATTTATGGCTACACCTTC. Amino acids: CASSQGQGIYGYTF.

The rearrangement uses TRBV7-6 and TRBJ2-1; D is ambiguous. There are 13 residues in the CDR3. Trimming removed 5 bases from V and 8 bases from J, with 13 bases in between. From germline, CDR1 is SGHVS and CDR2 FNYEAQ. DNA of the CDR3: TGTGCCAGCAGCCGCCGACTGACCGATGAGCAGTTCTTC. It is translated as CASSRRLTDEQFF.

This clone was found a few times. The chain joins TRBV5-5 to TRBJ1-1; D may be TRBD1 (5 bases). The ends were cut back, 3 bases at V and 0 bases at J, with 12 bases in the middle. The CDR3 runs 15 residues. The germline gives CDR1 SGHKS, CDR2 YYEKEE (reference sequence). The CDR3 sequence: CASSSQGAMNTEAFF. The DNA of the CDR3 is TGTGCCAGCAGCTCTCAGGGCGCCATGAACACTGAAGCTTTCTTT.

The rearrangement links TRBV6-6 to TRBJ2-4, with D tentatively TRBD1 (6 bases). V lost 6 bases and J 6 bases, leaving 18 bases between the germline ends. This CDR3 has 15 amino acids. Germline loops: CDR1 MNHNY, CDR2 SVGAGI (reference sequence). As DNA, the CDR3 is TGTGCCAGCAGCCAACCACAGGGTGGAGGAAACATTCAGTACTTC. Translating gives CASSQPQGGGNIQYF.

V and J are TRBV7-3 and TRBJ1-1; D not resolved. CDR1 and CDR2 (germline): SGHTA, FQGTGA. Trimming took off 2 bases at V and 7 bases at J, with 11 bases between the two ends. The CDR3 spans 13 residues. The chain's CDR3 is CASSLGLSSEAFF. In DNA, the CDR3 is TGTGCCAGCAGCTTAGGGCTAAGTAGTGAAGCTTTCTTT.

The CDR3 protein is CASSLVPSRETQYF. CDR3 in DNA: TGCGCCAGCAGCTTGGTTCCTAGCCGAGAGACCCAGTACTTC. This chain uses TRBV5-1 with TRBJ2-5, with D possibly matching TRBD2 (5 bases). V gave up 0 bases and J gave up 4 bases, with 10 bases separating them. CDR3 length: 14 amino acids. Germline CDR1 is SGHRS and CDR2 is YFSETQ.

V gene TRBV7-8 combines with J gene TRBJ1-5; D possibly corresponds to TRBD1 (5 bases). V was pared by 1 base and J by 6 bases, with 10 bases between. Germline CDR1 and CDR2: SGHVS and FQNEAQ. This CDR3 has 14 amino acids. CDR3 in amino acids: CASSLDRQGQPQHF. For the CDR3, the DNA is TGTGCCAGCAGCTTAGACAGGCAGGGTCAGCCCCAGCATTTT.

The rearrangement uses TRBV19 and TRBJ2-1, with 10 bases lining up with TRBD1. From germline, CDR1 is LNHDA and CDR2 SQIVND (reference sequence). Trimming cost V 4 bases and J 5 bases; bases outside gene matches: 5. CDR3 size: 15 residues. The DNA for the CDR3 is TGTGCCAGTAGTACCCTGGACAGGGGGAACAATGAGCAGTTCTTC. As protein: CASSTLDRGNNEQFF.

CDR3 sequence reads: CASSVVGTTSNEQFF. CDR3 sequence (DNA): TGTGCCAGCAGCGTAGTTGGGACTACATCCAATGAGCAGTTCTTC. V usage is TRBV9 and J usage is TRBJ2-1; 7 bases align to TRBD2. Trimming at V came to 0 bases and at J to 6 bases, leaving 6 bases not matched to a gene. Per germline, CDR1 SGDLS and CDR2 YYNGEE. The CDR3 has 15 amino acids.

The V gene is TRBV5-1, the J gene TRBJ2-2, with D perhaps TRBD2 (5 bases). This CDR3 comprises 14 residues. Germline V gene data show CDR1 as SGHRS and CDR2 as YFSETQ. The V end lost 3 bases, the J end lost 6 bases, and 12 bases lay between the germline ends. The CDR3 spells CASSSLARAGELFF. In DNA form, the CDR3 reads TGCGCCAGCAGCTCCCTAGCTCGCGCCGGGGAGCTGTTTTTT.

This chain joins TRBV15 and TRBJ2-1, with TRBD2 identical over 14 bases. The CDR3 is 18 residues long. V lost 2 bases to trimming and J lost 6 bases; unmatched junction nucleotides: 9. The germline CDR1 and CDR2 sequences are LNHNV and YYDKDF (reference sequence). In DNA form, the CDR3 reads TGTGCCACCAGCAGAAACCCCGGGACTAGCGGGAGTATCAATGAGCAGTTCTTC. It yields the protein CATSRNPGTSGSINEQFF.

CDR3 in amino acids: CASTPGQGAGNYGYTF. The DNA of the CDR3 is TGCGCCAGCACTCCGGGACAGGGGGCCGGAAACTATGGCTACACCTTC. This chain connects TRBV5-1 to TRBJ1-2; 12 positions match TRBD1. The CDR3 has 16 amino acids. The junction had 8 bases not matched to a gene; V was cut back by 6 bases and J by 2 bases. Germline V CDR1 and CDR2: SGHRS, YFSETQ.

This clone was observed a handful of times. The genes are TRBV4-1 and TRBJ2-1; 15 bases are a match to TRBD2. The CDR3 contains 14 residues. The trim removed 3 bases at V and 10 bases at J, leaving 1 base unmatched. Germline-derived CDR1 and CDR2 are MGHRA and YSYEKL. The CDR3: CASSHGTSGREQFF. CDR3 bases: TGCGCCAGCAGCCACGGGACTAGCGGGAGGGAGCAGTTCTTC.

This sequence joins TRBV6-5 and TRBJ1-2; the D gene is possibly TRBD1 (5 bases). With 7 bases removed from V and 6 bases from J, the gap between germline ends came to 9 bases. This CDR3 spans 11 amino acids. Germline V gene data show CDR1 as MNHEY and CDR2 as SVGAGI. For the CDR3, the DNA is TGTGCCAGCACCCGGGGGGATGGCTACACCTTC. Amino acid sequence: CASTRGDGYTF.

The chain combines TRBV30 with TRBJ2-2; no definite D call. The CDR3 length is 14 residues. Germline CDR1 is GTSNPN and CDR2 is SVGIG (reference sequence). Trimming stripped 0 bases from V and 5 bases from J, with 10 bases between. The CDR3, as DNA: TGTGCCTGGAGTGTACTTTCCGAGACCGGGGAGCTGTTTTTT. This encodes CAWSVLSETGELFF.

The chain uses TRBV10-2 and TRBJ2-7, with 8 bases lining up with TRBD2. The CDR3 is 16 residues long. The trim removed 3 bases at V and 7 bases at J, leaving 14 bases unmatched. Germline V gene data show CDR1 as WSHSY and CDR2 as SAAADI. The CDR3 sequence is CASSDSLEAGALEQYF. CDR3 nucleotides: TGCGCCAGCAGTGATTCCCTTGAAGCGGGGGCTTTGGAGCAGTACTTC.

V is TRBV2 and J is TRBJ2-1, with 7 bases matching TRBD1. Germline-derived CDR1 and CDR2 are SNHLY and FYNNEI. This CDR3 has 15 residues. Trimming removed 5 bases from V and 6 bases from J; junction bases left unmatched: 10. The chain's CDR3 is CASSLQGTVVNEQFF. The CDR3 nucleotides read TGTGCCAGCAGTTTACAGGGGACGGTAGTCAATGAGCAGTTCTTC.

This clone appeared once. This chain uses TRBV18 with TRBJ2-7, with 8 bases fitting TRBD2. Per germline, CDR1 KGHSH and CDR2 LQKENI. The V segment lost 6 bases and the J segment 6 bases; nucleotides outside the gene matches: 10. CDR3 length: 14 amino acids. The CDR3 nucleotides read TGTGCCAGCTCCCTACCGGGAGGGCCGGTCGAGCAGTACTTC. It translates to CASSLPGGPVEQYF.

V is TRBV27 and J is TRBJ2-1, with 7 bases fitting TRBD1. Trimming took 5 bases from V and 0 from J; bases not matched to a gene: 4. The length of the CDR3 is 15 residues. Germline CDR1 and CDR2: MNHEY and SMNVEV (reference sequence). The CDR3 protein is CASSLRDSSYNEQFF. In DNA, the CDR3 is TGTGCCAGCAGTCTCCGGGACAGCTCCTACAATGAGCAGTTCTTC.

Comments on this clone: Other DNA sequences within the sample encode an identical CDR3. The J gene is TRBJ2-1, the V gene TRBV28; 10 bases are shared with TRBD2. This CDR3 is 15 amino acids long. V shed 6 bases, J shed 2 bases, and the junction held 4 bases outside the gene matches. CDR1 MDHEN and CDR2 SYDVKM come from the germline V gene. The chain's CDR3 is CASSLAGGPYNEQFF. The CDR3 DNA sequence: TGTGCCAGCAGCTTAGCGGGAGGACCCTACAATGAGCAGTTCTTC.